Shown below are 31 T cell receptor beta chains from a single sample sequenced in a study of T cells in Graves' hyperthyroidism and ophthalmopathy. Template material for amplifying TCR beta CDR3 regions consisted of RNA transcripts. HTBI primers were the set used in a first-round RT-PCR of the TCR CDR3. TCRdb itself ran the multiplex PCR reads through MiXCR, one entry per CDR3 protein. The repertoire includes 300,000 to 450,000 distinct CDR3 sequences, 14% of them detected once, and 8% to 13% sits in the top ten. The source material was blood. The receptors derive from a woman aged 60-75 years with Graves' hyperthyroidism.

V gene TRBV12-5 combines with J gene TRBJ2-2; the D is unclear. V was shortened by 1 base and J by 1 base, with 1 base between the two germline ends. This CDR3 contains 13 residues. Germline V gene data show CDR1 as LGHNT and CDR2 as FRNRAP. CDR3 nucleotides: TGTGCTAGTGGTTTGGAGAACACCGGGGAGCTGTTTTTT. It codes for CASGLENTGELFF.

The rearrangement uses TRBV27 and TRBJ2-7, with 10 bases identical to TRBD2. This CDR3 has 15 residues. With 5 bases clipped from V and 2 bases from J, the junction kept 6 bases outside the gene matches. CDR1 is MNHEY and CDR2 is SMNVEV in the germline V gene (reference sequence). CDR3 sequence: CASSLGLAAAYEQYF. The CDR3, as DNA: TGTGCCAGCAGTCTAGGACTAGCGGCCGCCTACGAGCAGTACTTC.

This chain joins TRBV12-5 and TRBJ2-4; either TRBD1 or TRBD2 may fit D (6 bases each). The CDR3 extends over 18 amino acids. The V and J ends lost 4 bases and 6 bases respectively, with 25 bases between them. Germline V gene sequence: CDR1 LGHNT, CDR2 FRNRAP. DNA of the CDR3: TGTGCTAGTGGTTGGGGGTCCGGGGGCTCGGGTGTCGGAAACATTCAGTACTTC. It encodes CASGWGSGGSGVGNIQYF.

A note on this clonotype: A much larger clone lies one base from this, so it may be a read error. This chain links TRBV3-1 with TRBJ1-6; 7 nucleotides agree with TRBD1. Per germline, CDR1 LGHDT and CDR2 YNNKEL (reference sequence). The length of the CDR3 is 18 residues. As DNA, the CDR3 is TGTGTCAGCAGCCAACCAACCGTCGGGACAGCCTATAATTCACCCCTCCACTTT. Translating it yields CVSSQPTVGTAYNSPLHF.

About this clonotype: A much larger clone differs by one base, so this may be a read error. V usage is TRBV13 and J usage is TRBJ2-3; D remains ambiguous. The CDR3 extends over 11 amino acids. The germline gives CDR1 PRHDT, CDR2 FYEKMQ (reference sequence). V lost 5 bases to trimming and J lost 11 bases, with 11 bases between them. This CDR3 reads CASSPGNMQYF. CDR3 nucleotides: TGTGCCAGCAGCCCCGGAAATATGCAGTATTTT.

This clonotype was seen repeatedly, ten times or more. The chain uses TRBV15 and TRBJ2-3, with D unclear. V lost 5 bases to trimming and J lost 3 bases, with 12 bases between them. CDR1 is LNHNV and CDR2 is YYDKDF in the germline V gene (reference sequence). CDR3 size: 14 residues. The CDR3, as DNA: TGTGCCACCAGCCCCACCACATGGACAGATACGCAGTATTTT. It translates to CATSPTTWTDTQYF.

This clonotype came up a few times. The chain joins TRBV19 to TRBJ2-7, with no clear D. Germline CDR1 is LNHDA and CDR2 is SQIVND (reference sequence). V gave up 6 bases and J gave up 0 bases, with 9 bases separating them. The CDR3 is 13 amino acids. The DNA of the CDR3 is TGTGCCAGTAGGGACCGGAGCTCCTACGAGCAGTACTTC. Translating gives CASRDRSSYEQYF.

This clonotype was detected ten times or more. This sequence joins TRBV5-1 and TRBJ2-1; 12 positions agree with TRBD2. Per the germline V gene, CDR1 is SGHRS and CDR2 is YFSETQ. The CDR3 runs 18 residues. V trimming: 0 bases; J trimming: 7 bases; junction bases outside the gene matches: 11. The CDR3 reads CASSLARASGRATNEQFF. CDR3 bases: TGCGCCAGCAGCTTGGCCAGGGCTAGCGGGAGGGCCACAAATGAGCAGTTCTTC. The variable domain in full, with the rest retrieved from reference TRBV5-1 and TRBJ2-1, is KAGVTQTPRYLIKTRGQQVTLSCSPISGHRSVSWYQQTPGQGLQFLFEYFSETQRNKGNFPGRFSGRQFSNSRSEMNVSTLELGDSALYLCASSLARASGRATNEQFFGPGTRLTVL.

Comment on this clonotype: Being one base from a much bigger clone, this may be a read error. The rearrangement links TRBV20-1 to TRBJ1-1; 7 positions match TRBD1. Trimming took 3 bases from V and 6 from J; bases not matched to a gene: 16. Germline V gene data show CDR1 as DFQATT and CDR2 as SNEGSKA (reference sequence). The CDR3 has 16 residues. CDR3 DNA sequence: TGCAGTGCTAGCCAAAAGGCAGGGGGTCCGCGGGCTGAAGCTTTCTTT. Translated: CSASQKAGGPRAEAFF.

Many counts were recorded for this clonotype. V is TRBV20-1 and J is TRBJ2-1; D assignment may be TRBD1 or TRBD2 (5 bases each). Germline V gene data show CDR1 as DFQATT and CDR2 as SNEGSKA (reference sequence). The CDR3 covers 13 residues. The ends were cut back, 3 bases at V and 5 bases at J, with 11 bases in the middle. The DNA for the CDR3 is TGCAGTGCTAGTTATGGGACCAACAATGAGCAGTTCTTC. Amino acid sequence: CSASYGTNNEQFF.

This sequence joins TRBV9 and TRBJ1-2; 7 bases line up with TRBD1. CDR1 is SGDLS, CDR2 YYNGEE, per germline. Losses at the gene ends were 0 bases for V and 4 bases for J; bases not matched to a gene: 3. The CDR3 is made up of 14 amino acids. CDR3 loop: CASSVATGAYGYTF. The CDR3 DNA reads as TGTGCCAGCAGCGTAGCTACAGGGGCCTATGGCTACACCTTC.

The chain employs TRBV9 and TRBJ2-2, with D perhaps given as TRBD1 or TRBD2 (5 bases each). CDR1 and CDR2 from the germline V gene are SGDLS and YYNGEE. Trimming took 1 base from V and 4 from J, leaving 14 bases between them. CDR3 size: 16 residues. The DNA for the CDR3 is TGTGCCAGCAGCGTAATGGAAGGGACGAGCACCGGGGAGCTGTTTTTT. Translated, it gives CASSVMEGTSTGELFF.

The count of this clonotype is one. CDR3 protein: CASSPRQVAYEQYF. The CDR3 DNA reads as TGTGCCAGCAGTCCGAGACAGGTGGCCTACGAGCAGTACTTC. This sequence joins TRBV28 and TRBJ2-7, with D possibly being TRBD1 (6 bases). In germline, CDR1 is MDHEN, CDR2 SYDVKM. The V gene lost 5 bases and the J gene lost 2 bases, with 13 bases spanning the gap. The CDR3 extends over 14 amino acids.

This clonotype was observed at least ten times. The chain joins TRBV27 to TRBJ2-1, with 11 bases that match TRBD2. The CDR3 runs 15 residues. The germline V gene encodes CDR1 MNHEY and CDR2 SMNVEV (reference sequence). J gave up 3 bases and V 6 bases, and 4 bases lay outside the gene matches. The CDR3 region has the DNA TGTGCCAGCAGCCGACTAGCGGGACACTACAATGAGCAGTTCTTC. Its protein product is CASSRLAGHYNEQFF.

This clonotype was recorded many times. The CDR3 DNA reads TGCGCCAGCAGCTTGAGGGCTAGCGGGTTCACAGATACGCAGTATTTT. Translating it yields CASSLRASGFTDTQYF. The V gene is TRBV5-1, the J gene TRBJ2-3, with 8 bases that match TRBD2. Germline loops: CDR1 SGHRS, CDR2 YFSETQ. The CDR3 length is 16 residues. The ends lost 1 base at V and 2 bases at J; junction bases unmatched: 6.

This clonotype came up many times. The chain is built from TRBV2 and TRBJ1-3; no definite D call. Germline CDR1 and CDR2: SNHLY and FYNNEI. Deletions cut 7 bases from V and 0 bases from J, with 10 bases between. This CDR3 spans 14 amino acids. The DNA for the CDR3 is TGTGCCAGCACCAGGCAACTCTCTGGAAACACCATATATTTT. Its translation is CASTRQLSGNTIYF.

Many counts were recorded for this clonotype. The chain recombines TRBV20-1 with TRBJ2-1; D perhaps matches TRBD1 (6 bases). Germline V gives CDR1 DFQATT, CDR2 SNEGSKA (reference sequence). The V end was cut by 2 bases, the J end by 3 bases, with 11 bases between. The CDR3 loop spans 14 amino acids. CDR3 coding DNA: TGCAGTGCTAGACCGAGGGGGTACTACAATGAGCAGTTCTTC. Encoded protein: CSARPRGYYNEQFF.

This clonotype came up many times. The rearrangement joins TRBV12-3 or TRBV12-4 to TRBJ2-7; D is unclear. The CDR3 has 14 amino acids. Trimming removed 3 bases from V and 1 base from J, with 10 bases in between. CDR3 protein: CASSLSQGSYEQYF. The CDR3 DNA reads as TGTGCCAGCAGTTTGTCGCAAGGGTCCTACGAGCAGTACTTC.

The V gene is TRBV12-3 or TRBV12-4, the J gene TRBJ2-7; D possibly corresponds to TRBD1 (6 bases). V was shortened by 5 bases and J by 6 bases, with 20 bases between the two germline ends. This CDR3 is built from 15 residues. Here the CDR3 DNA reads TGTGCCAGCAGTGCGAAGGACAGTAAGATCGCCGAGCAGTACTTC. Translating it yields CASSAKDSKIAEQYF.

The chain uses TRBV5-6 and TRBJ2-7; D ambiguous. This CDR3 has 12 residues. Between the trimmed V and J ends, which lost 4 bases and 7 bases, there was a span of 12 bases. The germline CDR1 and CDR2 sequences are SGHDT and YYEEEE. This CDR3 is CASSRMYLEQYF. CDR3 bases: TGTGCCAGCAGCCGAATGTACTTAGAGCAGTACTTC.

This clonotype has a count of ten or more. The chain joins TRBV20-1 to TRBJ1-1, with TRBD1 identical over 10 bases. CDR1 and CDR2 from the germline V gene are DFQATT and SNEGSKA (reference sequence). The V segment lost 1 base and the J segment 11 bases; nucleotides outside the gene matches: 10. The CDR3 extends over 14 amino acids. CDR3 amino acids: CSARAGTGALGAFF. CDR3 sequence (DNA): TGCAGTGCTAGAGCCGGGACAGGGGCCCTAGGGGCTTTCTTT.

The sample holds many counts of this clonotype. V usage is TRBV4-1 and J usage is TRBJ1-2; D perhaps matches TRBD1 (6 bases). V lost 2 bases and J 4 bases, leaving 20 bases between the germline ends. Germline V gene data show CDR1 as MGHRA and CDR2 as YSYEKL. The CDR3 runs 17 residues. The CDR3 sequence: CASSQITAVWGPYGYTF. Here the CDR3 DNA reads TGCGCCAGCAGCCAAATAACAGCCGTTTGGGGGCCCTATGGCTACACCTTC.

At least ten counts were recorded for this clonotype. V is TRBV10-3 and J is TRBJ2-7; 10 nucleotides agree with TRBD1. The CDR3 runs 13 residues. V trimming: 6 bases; J trimming: 6 bases; junction bases outside the gene matches: 5. Germline values: CDR1 ENHRY, CDR2 SYGVKD. The CDR3 bases are TGTGCCATCAGCCCGGACAGGGGGGGCGAGCAGTACTTC. Translating it yields CAISPDRGGEQYF.

This clonotype came up many times. J is TRBJ1-1 and V is TRBV5-1; D uncertain. This CDR3 spans 14 amino acids. V was shortened by 8 bases and J by 5 bases, with 19 bases between the two germline ends. The germline gives CDR1 SGHRS, CDR2 YFSETQ. The CDR3 DNA reads as TGCGCCAGTCATCCTGGGGTAAGCGGGACTGAAGCTTTCTTT. Its translation is CASHPGVSGTEAFF.

This clonotype was counted at least ten times. Here the CDR3 reads CASSPSVLSGRLYEQYF. CDR3 sequence (DNA): TGTGCCAGCAGCCCATCGGTTCTGAGCGGGAGGCTCTACGAGCAGTACTTC. The J gene is TRBJ2-7, the V gene TRBV5-4, with 9 bases lining up with TRBD2. The CDR3 length is 17 residues. Per germline, CDR1 SGHNT and CDR2 YYREEE (reference sequence). J gave up 3 bases and V 4 bases, and 14 bases lay outside the gene matches.

This clonotype came up many times. This chain's CDR3 is CASSGRQGNYGYTF. CDR3 in DNA: TGTGCCAGCAGTGGGCGACAGGGGAACTATGGCTACACCTTC. This rearrangement joins TRBV2 to TRBJ1-2, with 8 positions matching TRBD1. Germline V CDR1 and CDR2: SNHLY, FYNNEI. J was trimmed by 2 bases and V by 4 bases; bases with no gene match: 3. The CDR3 is 14 residues long.

This chain links TRBV10-3 with TRBJ1-5; D unclear. Germline loops: CDR1 ENHRY, CDR2 SYGVKD. V lost 6 bases and J 0 bases, leaving 6 bases between the germline ends. The CDR3 has 13 amino acids. The CDR3: CAIRTSSNQPQHF. CDR3 bases: TGTGCCATCAGGACATCTAGCAATCAGCCCCAGCATTTT.

The chain employs TRBV5-1 and TRBJ1-1, with TRBD1 identical over 7 bases. The CDR3 sequence is 15 residues long. Germline V gene data show CDR1 as SGHRS and CDR2 as YFSETQ. J lost 4 bases, V lost 3 bases, and 9 bases had no gene match. CDR3 coding DNA: TGCGCCAGCAGCTGGCAGGGGGTTGGTGGCACTGAAGCTTTCTTT. Translation: CASSWQGVGGTEAFF.

This clonotype was counted ten times or more. The V gene is TRBV7-9, the J gene TRBJ2-1, with D perhaps TRBD2 (6 bases). Trimming stripped 5 bases from V and 0 bases from J, with 17 bases between. Germline V gene lookup returns CDR1 SEHNR and CDR2 FQNEAQ (reference sequence). CDR3 length: 17 amino acids. The CDR3 spells CASSPRAWRGSYNEQFF. The CDR3 bases are TGTGCCAGCAGCCCCCGGGCCTGGCGGGGCTCCTACAATGAGCAGTTCTTC.

This clonotype was counted at least ten times. The CDR3 DNA is TGTGCCAGCAGCTTAGTAGGGACAGGCCTAACCTACGAGCAGTACTTC. Its translation: CASSLVGTGLTYEQYF. This chain connects TRBV7-2 to TRBJ2-7; TRBD1 aligns across 8 bases. Trimming took 1 base from V and 2 from J; bases not matched to a gene: 7. The CDR3 consists of 16 residues. Germline CDR1 reads SGHTA; CDR2 reads FQGNSA.

This clonotype has a count of ten or more. The V gene is TRBV5-1, the J gene TRBJ1-1, with TRBD1 matching over 7 bases. Germline trimming cut 4 bases from V and 1 base from J; bases unmatched to any gene: 7. Germline CDR1 SGHRS, CDR2 YFSETQ. The CDR3 totals 15 residues. The CDR3 loop reads CASSTRQGTNTEAFF. In DNA form, the CDR3 reads TGCGCCAGCAGCACACGACAGGGAACGAACACTGAAGCTTTCTTT.